The 21 T cell receptor beta chains below were found in one sample sequenced in a study of control samples from healthy donors and cancer patients. Libraries were prepared by immunoSEQ multiplex PCR; TCRdb keeps only in-frame clonotypes and omits some of them. The sample contains roughly 73,000 clones, 85% to 95% of which appear only once. The sample consisted of blood. The receptors come from a woman aged 55-70 years in good health.

This clone was counted a single time. The CDR3 region has the DNA TGTGCCAGCAGCTTGGGAAGTAGCGGGAGGGCCGGCAATGAGCAGTTCTTC. Translation gives CASSLGSSGRAGNEQFF. V gene TRBV7-2 combines with J gene TRBJ2-1; 11 bases are a match to TRBD2. The CDR3 loop spans 17 amino acids. Germline loops: CDR1 SGHTA, CDR2 FQGNSA. Germline trimming cut 3 bases from V and 6 bases from J; bases unmatched to any gene: 10.

The chain couples TRBV9 to TRBJ1-6; the match to TRBD1 covers 8 bases. J gave up 6 bases and V 0 bases, and 11 bases lay outside the gene matches. Looked up from germline, CDR1 is SGDLS and CDR2 is YYNGEE. CDR3 length: 18 residues. CDR3 sequence reads: CASSVGGGQGPLNSPLHF. CDR3 DNA sequence: TGTGCCAGCAGCGTAGGAGGAGGACAGGGCCCCCTTAATTCACCCCTCCACTTT.

This clone was seen only once. V gene TRBV2 combines with J gene TRBJ2-3; possibly TRBD1 for D (6 bases). The CDR3 runs 15 residues. Germline CDR1 is SNHLY and CDR2 is FYNNEI. V lost 1 base to trimming and J lost 6 bases, with 14 bases between them. The CDR3 DNA reads TGTGCCAGCAGTGAAGAAACAGGGTCTAGGGATACGCAGTATTTT. Its protein is CASSEETGSRDTQYF. Full variable domain (remainder filled in from reference TRBV2 and TRBJ2-3): EPEVTQTPSHQVTQMGQEVILRCVPISNHLYFYWYRQILGQKVEFLVSFYNNEISEKSEIFDDQFSVERPDGSNFTLKIRSTKLEDSAMYFCASSEETGSRDTQYFGPGTRLTVL.

In DNA, the CDR3 is TGTGCCAGCACAGGGGGCGGTGGAAACACCATATATTTT. Translation: CASTGGGGNTIYF. The chain joins TRBV25-1 to TRBJ1-3; the match to TRBD1 covers 8 bases. CDR3 length: 13 residues. The V gene's germline CDR1 is MGHDK and CDR2 SYGVNS. The V segment lost 7 bases and the J segment 3 bases; nucleotides outside the gene matches: 2.

The chain combines TRBV10-3 with TRBJ1-3; the D is unclear. This CDR3 is 15 amino acids long. Trimming took 3 bases from V and 2 from J, leaving 11 bases between them. Looked up from germline, CDR1 is ENHRY and CDR2 is SYGVKD. The CDR3 nucleotides read TGTGCCATCAGTGACCGTACGGAGGCTGGAAACACCATATATTTT. Translated, it gives CAISDRTEAGNTIYF.

This clone has only one observation. This rearrangement joins TRBV3-1 (or the pseudogene TRBV3-2) to TRBJ1-1; D may be TRBD1 (5 bases). From germline, CDR1 is LGHDT and CDR2 YNNKEL (reference sequence). V gave up 4 bases and J gave up 0 bases, with 21 bases separating them. The CDR3 sequence is 18 residues long. The CDR3 DNA follows: TGTGCCAGCAGCCCGCCCTCGGGGCGACGGTTGATGAACACTGAAGCTTTCTTT. Translating it yields CASSPPSGRRLMNTEAFF.

The chain recombines TRBV6-5 with TRBJ1-3; the D gene is possibly TRBD1 (6 bases). The germline gives CDR1 MNHEY, CDR2 SVGAGI. The CDR3 sequence is 15 residues long. V was cut by 8 bases and J by 4 bases, with 18 bases left in between. CDR3 region: CASGPAGGGGNTIYF. The CDR3, as DNA: TGTGCCAGCGGCCCTGCGGGGGGCGGAGGAAACACCATATATTTT.

The chain uses TRBV5-4 and TRBJ2-1, with D perhaps assigned TRBD1 or TRBD2 (5 bases each). The CDR3 sequence is 15 residues long. Looked up from germline, CDR1 is SGHNT and CDR2 is YYREEE (reference sequence). V lost 3 bases, J lost 8 bases, and 18 bases lay in between. The CDR3 here is CASSSRDGVAYEQFF. The CDR3 DNA sequence: TGTGCCAGCAGCTCCCGGGACGGTGTTGCGTATGAGCAGTTCTTC.

This sequence joins TRBV19 and TRBJ2-7, with unresolved D. V was clipped by 6 bases and J by 3 bases, with 21 bases between them. This CDR3 comprises 16 residues. Germline CDR1 is LNHDA and CDR2 is SQIVND (reference sequence). The CDR3 DNA is TGTGCCAGTAGCCCATATACCCTAGGCTTGGGCTACGAGCAGTACTTC. It encodes CASSPYTLGLGYEQYF.

As concerns this clone: The junction departs from germline at one end; a sequencing error may be responsible. The gene calls are TRBV15 and TRBJ2-2; a weak D match, TRBD2 (5 bases). The CDR3 contains 16 residues. Germline loops: CDR1 LNHNV, CDR2 YYDKDF (reference sequence). CDR3 loop: CATSRVAGPEHRGAVF. CDR3 DNA sequence: TGTGCCACCAGCAGAGTTGCAGGCCCCGAACACCGGGGAGCTGTTTTT.

The chain joins TRBV2 to TRBJ1-6, with 8 positions matching TRBD1. V lost 6 bases to trimming and J lost 7 bases; unmatched junction nucleotides: 5. The CDR3 consists of 14 residues. Germline V lookup: CDR1 SNHLY, CDR2 FYNNEI. The CDR3 nucleotides are TGTGCCAGCAGGGACAGGGAGGGAAATTCACCCCTCCACTTT. Its protein is CASRDREGNSPLHF.

As to this clone: Other DNA sequences from this sample encode an identical CDR3 as well. Here the CDR3 DNA reads TGTGCCAGCAGCCAAGTAGGGGGGAGAACCTACAATGAGCAGTTCTTC. Its protein product is CASSQVGGRTYNEQFF. The V call is TRBV3-1 (or the pseudogene TRBV3-2), the J call TRBJ2-1, with D perhaps being TRBD1 or TRBD2 (6 bases each). The CDR3 sequence is 16 residues long. The germline V and J ends were trimmed by 1 base and 2 bases, with 12 bases remaining between them. Germline CDR1 is LGHDT and CDR2 is YNNKEL (reference sequence).

This chain links TRBV28 with TRBJ2-3, with TRBD2 matching over 8 bases. Germline CDR1 MDHEN, CDR2 SYDVKM. The CDR3 is 17 residues long. V lost 4 bases to trimming and J lost 9 bases; unmatched junction nucleotides: 18. CDR3 protein: CASSSAGAPDISRTQYF. For the CDR3, the DNA is TGTGCCAGCAGTTCAGCGGGAGCACCCGACATTTCTAGAACGCAGTATTTT. Together with reference TRBV28 and TRBJ2-3, the CDR3 gives the full variable domain: DVKVTQSSRYLVKRTGEKVFLECVQDMDHENMFWYRQDPGLGLRLIYFSYDVKMKEKGDIPEGYSVSREKKERFSLILESASTNQTSMYLCASSSAGAPDISRTQYFGPGTRLTVL.

This chain links TRBV6-5 with TRBJ2-1; no reliable D call. The CDR3 covers 12 residues. The ends were cut back, 8 bases at V and 6 bases at J, with 11 bases in the middle. In germline, CDR1 is MNHEY, CDR2 SVGAGI. The CDR3 sequence: CASRFGPNEQFF. The CDR3, as DNA: TGTGCCAGCCGGTTTGGACCCAATGAGCAGTTCTTC.

The CDR3 region has the DNA TGTGCCGCTGCTGAAACCGGGGAGCTGTTTTTT. This encodes CAAAETGELFF. The rearrangement joins TRBV6-6 to TRBJ2-2; D gene unclear. The ends were cut back, 11 bases at V and 5 bases at J, with 9 bases in the middle. Germline CDR1 and CDR2: MNHNY and SVGAGI (reference sequence). The CDR3 has 11 residues.

V is TRBV5-1 and J is TRBJ2-4; possible D gene TRBD2, 6 bases. The CDR3 is 13 residues long. Trimming removed 4 bases from V and 5 bases from J, with 10 bases in between. CDR1 is SGHRS, CDR2 YFSETQ, per germline. CDR3 sequence reads: CASSPEGQNIQYF. CDR3 nucleotides: TGCGCCAGCAGCCCGGAGGGACAAAACATTCAGTACTTC.

The chain joins TRBV18 to TRBJ2-3; D not certain. Germline CDR1 reads KGHSH; CDR2 reads LQKENI. The CDR3 is 14 amino acids. Trimming took off 3 bases at V and 2 bases at J, with 9 bases between the two ends. The CDR3 here is CASSPGAFTDTQYF. The CDR3 region has the DNA TGTGCCAGCTCACCGGGCGCCTTCACAGATACGCAGTATTTT. The complete variable domain, with remaining parts taken from reference TRBV18 and TRBJ2-3, reads NAGVMQNPRHLVRRRGQEARLRCSPMKGHSHVYWYRQLPEEGLKFMVYLQKENIIDESGMPKERFSAEFPKEGPSILRIQQVVRGDSAAYFCASSPGAFTDTQYFGPGTRLTVL.

The gene calls are TRBV10-1 and TRBJ2-1; D is unclear. The length of the CDR3 is 13 residues. Germline loops: CDR1 WNHNN, CDR2 SYGVQD (reference sequence). V was shortened by 2 bases and J by 1 base, with 3 bases between the two germline ends. As DNA, the CDR3 is TGCGCCAGCAGTGAGGGGTCCTACAATGAGCAGTTCTTC. As protein: CASSEGSYNEQFF.

V is TRBV19 and J is TRBJ1-5; D uncertain. Germline V gene lookup returns CDR1 LNHDA and CDR2 SQIVND (reference sequence). The CDR3 has 14 amino acids. Trimming removed 1 base at V and 2 bases at J, with 6 bases between. The CDR3 nucleotides read TGTGCCAGTAGTATAGGGGAACGCAATCAGCCCCAGCATTTT. Its translation is CASSIGERNQPQHF.

This clone appeared once. The chain carries TRBV23-1 and TRBJ1-1, with D unclear. TRBV23-1 is treated as an ORF (open reading frame) with a function not yet certain. V lost 2 bases and J 3 bases, leaving 10 bases between the germline ends. The CDR3 has 14 residues. Here the CDR3 DNA reads TGCGCCAGCAGTCAAAAGGGTGCCGACACTGAAGCTTTCTTT. It specifies CASSQKGADTEAFF.

The rearrangement uses TRBV5-8 and TRBJ1-5; maybe TRBD1 (5 bases). Germline V CDR1 and CDR2: SGHTS, YDEGEE. CDR3 length: 14 amino acids. Trimming took off 0 bases at V and 7 bases at J, with 11 bases between the two ends. The CDR3 loop reads CASSLVGSGQPQHF. The DNA of the CDR3 is TGTGCCAGCAGCTTGGTAGGTTCAGGGCAGCCCCAGCATTTT.